Each of the 21 T cell receptor beta chains below was sequenced from the same sample in a study of tissue T cells after allogeneic stem cell transplantation. Regarding time point: mouse harvest day 7 after allogeneic transplant. The graft held 10^6 splenic CD5+ T cells and 10^7 T-cell-depleted bone marrow cells. TCRdb keeps only in-frame clones here, not all; method: immunoSEQ multiplex PCR. The data show about 9,300 clones, about 50% seen once. Sequencing was done on a sample of gut tissue. The source of these receptors is a female BALB/c mouse given C57BL/6 T cells with graft-versus-host disease after an allogeneic hematopoietic cell transplant.

This clone has just a few counts. Mouse germline and gene names are used. The read finishes 1 residue shy of the CDR3 end, and the germline J gene is used to complete it. The chain is built from TRBV23 and TRBJ1-2. The CDR3 loop spans 14 amino acids. Germline V gives CDR1 KGHTA, CDR2 FQNQQP. The CDR3 reads CSSSQWGANSDYTF. Incomplete CDR3 DNA: TGCTCCAGCAGTCAATGGGGGGCGAACTCCGACTACACC.

As for this clone: The genes are named according to mouse. The read ends 1 residue early relative to the CDR3; the germline J gene fills the gap. V gene TRBV3 combines with J gene TRBJ1-5, with D maybe TRBD1 (5 bases). V was cut by 6 bases and J by 4 bases, with 7 bases left in between. This CDR3 comprises 12 residues. Germline CDR1 and CDR2: SNHLY and FYNGKV (reference sequence). CDR3 bases read: TGTGCCAGCAGTCCAGGGAACCAGGCTCCGCTT. As protein: CASSPGNQAPL. In full, the CDR3 reads CASSPGNQAPLF.

A word on this clone: Mouse germline and gene names are used. The read terminates 1 residue before the CDR3 end, so the remaining end is supplied by the germline J gene. This chain connects TRBV23 to TRBJ2-5; TRBD2, as called in the table, went unchecked against the DNA. The length of the CDR3 is 14 residues. Germline-derived CDR1 and CDR2 are KGHTA and FQNQQP. CDR3 DNA (partial): TGCTCCAGCAGTCAAGGGCTGGGGGGCGACACCCAGTAC. It is translated as CSSSQGLGGDTQY. The CDR3 in its entirety is CSSSQGLGGDTQYF.

Note on this clone: Here the gene names and germline are mouse. The CDR3 end is not reached by the read, which stops 1 residue before it; the germline J gene fills it in. This rearrangement joins TRBV2 to TRBJ2-4; D uncertain. The germline V and J ends were trimmed by 2 bases and 5 bases, with 11 bases remaining between them. The CDR3 loop spans 14 amino acids. From germline, CDR1 is LGHNA and CDR2 YSYQKL. The sequenced CDR3 bases are TGTGCCAGCAGCCAAAGTCAGGAGGGAAACACCTTGTAC. Residues: CASSQSQEGNTLY. From start to end, the CDR3 is CASSQSQEGNTLYF.

This clone was picked up a small number of times. These gene names are mouse names. The CDR3 goes on 1 residue after the read ends, and that part is filled in from the germline J gene. The rearrangement joins TRBV2 to TRBJ1-3; tentatively, D is TRBD1 (5 bases). CDR3 size: 15 residues. V was trimmed by 5 bases and J by 0 bases, leaving 11 bases between them. Germline V gene sequence: CDR1 LGHNA, CDR2 YSYQKL. CDR3 residues: CASSRTTNSGNTLYF. The part of the CDR3 DNA that was read is TGTGCCAGCAGCAGGACAACGAATTCTGGAAATACGCTCTAT. Using reference TRBV2 and TRBJ1-3 for the parts outside the CDR3, the full variable domain is DPKIIQKPKYLVAVTGSEKILICEQYLGHNAMYWYRQSAKKPLEFMFSYSYQKLMDNQTASSRFQPQSSKKNHLDLQITALKPDDSATYFCASSRTTNSGNTLYFGEGSRLIVV.

As for this clone: The gene names here belong to mouse. The CDR3 here is CASRPGQNYAEQFF. Partial CDR3 DNA: TGTGCCAGCAGGCCGGGACAAAACTATGCTGAGCAGTTC. V gene TRBV3 combines with J gene TRBJ2-1; TRBD1 might be the D (6 bases). The read gets to within 1 residue of the CDR3 end, and the germline J gene fills in the rest. Germline V gene data show CDR1 as SNHLY and CDR2 as FYNGKV (reference sequence). Trimming removed 6 bases at V and 1 base at J, with 10 bases between. CDR3 length equals 14 residues.

As concerns this clone: The listed genes are named as in mouse. With the read ending 1 residue before the CDR3 end, the germline J gene is used to fill in that end. This sequence joins TRBV29 and TRBJ2-7; D is possibly TRBD1 (5 bases). This CDR3 is 14 amino acids long. Trimming took 2 bases from V and 0 from J, leaving 8 bases between them. Germline CDR1 MSHET, CDR2 SYDVDS. The CDR3 loop reads CASSLTGSSYEQYF. CDR3 bases read: TGTGCTAGCAGTTTAACAGGAAGCTCCTATGAACAGTAC.

As for this clone: The genes are named according to mouse. The CDR3 end falls 1 residue outside the read, so it is completed with the germline J gene. This chain joins TRBV13-3 and TRBJ2-7, with D perhaps matching TRBD1 (5 bases). The CDR3 has 13 amino acids. From germline, CDR1 is NNHDY and CDR2 SYVADS. Trimming took 3 bases from V and 4 from J, leaving 11 bases between them. The DNA read from the CDR3 is TGTGCCAGCAGTGGGGAGAGACAGTATGAACAGTAC. This translates into CASSGERQYEQY. Given in full, the CDR3 is CASSGERQYEQYF.

This clone was observed a single time. Germline and genes: mouse. The CDR3 goes on 1 residue after the read ends, and that part is filled in from the germline J gene. The rearrangement uses TRBV2 and TRBJ2-5, with TRBD1 matching over 10 bases. This CDR3 contains 15 residues. The germline V gene encodes CDR1 LGHNA and CDR2 YSYQKL. With V trimmed by 4 bases and J by 6 bases, 7 bases remained unmatched. The CDR3 loop reads CASSRPTGGWDTQYF. The CDR3 bases that were read are TGTGCCAGCAGCCGCCCGACAGGGGGCTGGGACACCCAGTAC.

Of note for this clone: Genes and germline are mouse. The sequence runs out 1 residue before the end of the CDR3; the remainder is reconstructed from the germline J gene. The rearrangement uses TRBV3 and TRBJ2-4, with 7 bases that match TRBD1. V gave up 5 bases and J gave up 0 bases; unmatched junction bases: 2. CDR1 is SNHLY and CDR2 is FYNGKV in the germline V gene (reference sequence). This CDR3 is built from 14 residues. The CDR3 loop is CASSNRGSQNTLYF. CDR3 DNA (partial): TGTGCCAGCAGCAACAGGGGTAGTCAAAACACCTTGTAC. Looking up the rest from reference TRBV3 and TRBJ2-4 gives the full variable domain: GPKVLQIPSHQIIDMGQMVTLNCDPVSNHLYFYWYKQILGQQMEFLVNFYNGKVMEKSKLFKDQFSVERPDGSYFTLKIQPTALEDSAVYFCASSNRGSQNTLYFGAGTRLSVL.

Within the sample, this clone is medium-sized. Gene names are mouse gene names. Read sequence stops 1 residue before the CDR3 end, and the germline J gene provides the missing end. The rearrangement joins TRBV3 to TRBJ2-1; TRBD2 agrees at 9 bases. The CDR3 is 15 residues long. After removal of 1 base from V and 3 bases from J, the junction contained 1 base not matched to a gene. The germline V gene has CDR1 SNHLY and CDR2 FYNGKV (reference sequence). The sequenced part of the CDR3 DNA is TGTGCCAGCAGCTTAGAGACTGGGGGCTATGCTGAGCAGTTC. Amino acids: CASSLETGGYAEQF. The entire CDR3 reads CASSLETGGYAEQFF.

Of note for this clone: The gene names given are mouse names. Sequencing ends 1 residue short of the CDR3 end; the germline J gene provides the rest. The rearrangement uses TRBV13-1 and TRBJ1-6, with 8 bases aligning to TRBD1. TRBJ1-6 carries the ORF label, with uncertain function. Germline values: CDR1 NSHNY, CDR2 SYGAGN. Unmatched junction bases numbered 2, after V lost 2 bases and J lost 7 bases. The CDR3 loop spans 14 amino acids. Incomplete CDR3 DNA: TGTGCCAGCAGTGAGACAGGGGTGAATTCGCCCCTCTAC. It encodes CASSETGVNSPLY. The entire CDR3 protein reads CASSETGVNSPLYF.

As regards this clone: The genes and germline here are from mouse. The CDR3 end lies 1 residue beyond the end of the read and is filled in from the germline J gene. V usage is TRBV24 and J usage is TRBJ2-2, with D hard to call. The CDR3 loop spans 15 amino acids. Between the trimmed V and J ends, which lost 0 bases and 0 bases, there was a span of 5 bases. The germline V gene has CDR1 KGHTA and CDR2 FRNEEI. Incomplete CDR3 DNA: TGTGCCAGCAGTCTGTATGTAGCAAACACCGGGCAGCTCTAC. Translation gives CASSLYVANTGQLY. The full CDR3 protein is CASSLYVANTGQLYF.

This clone was seen a handful of times. Gene names and germline match the mouse. The read ends 1 residue early relative to the CDR3; the germline J gene fills the gap. This rearrangement joins TRBV23 to TRBJ2-7; TRBD2, as called in the table, went unchecked against the DNA. Germline loops: CDR1 KGHTA, CDR2 FQNQQP. This CDR3 has 11 amino acids. The CDR3 bases that were read are TGCTCCAGCAGGCGGACTTTTGAACAGTAC. This sequence encodes CSSRRTFEQY. The CDR3 in full is CSSRRTFEQYF. The variable domain in full, with the rest retrieved from reference TRBV23 and TRBJ2-7, is DAAVTQKPRYLIKMKGQEAEMKCIPEKGHTAVFWYQQKQSKELKFLIYFQNQQPLDQIDMVKERFSAVCPSSSLCSLGIRTCEAEDSALYLCSSRRTFEQYFGPGTRLTVL.

This clone appeared a few times. Gene names and germline refer to mouse. CDR3 sequence: CASSLDKYEQYF. The covered CDR3 bases are TGTGCCAGCAGTCTAGACAAATATGAACAGTAC. The rearrangement links TRBV26 to TRBJ2-7; D gene unclear. Read coverage stops 1 residue before the CDR3 terminus; the germline J gene supplies the remainder. CDR3 size: 12 residues. CDR1 KGHPV and CDR2 FQNQEV come from the germline V gene (reference sequence). V lost 3 bases and J 4 bases, leaving 7 bases between the germline ends.

In regard to this clone: Genes and germline come from the mouse. The read ends 1 residue before the CDR3 terminus; that terminus is restored from the germline J gene. The chain has TRBV26 and TRBJ2-5; D is unresolved. Germline lookup yields CDR1 KGHPV and CDR2 FQNQEV (reference sequence). The CDR3 is made up of 13 amino acids. Trimming removed 4 bases from V and 6 bases from J, with 11 bases in between. CDR3 sequence: CASSRGWVDTQYF. Partial CDR3 DNA: TGTGCCAGCAGTCGGGGTTGGGTGGACACCCAGTAC.

This clone is medium-sized in the sample. Gene names and germline match the mouse. The read stops 1 residue short of the end of the CDR3; the missing end is completed from the germline J gene. The chain uses TRBV12-1 and TRBJ1-5, with a tentative D call TRBD1 (5 bases). Trimming cost V 3 bases and J 1 base, with 6 bases left between them. CDR3 size: 13 residues. Germline loops: CDR1 SGHSN, CDR2 HYEKVE. CDR3 DNA, as far as it was read: TGTGCCAGCTCTTGGGACAACAACCAGGCTCCGCTT. Translating gives CASSWDNNQAPL. The whole CDR3 is CASSWDNNQAPLF.

As to this clone: Mouse germline and gene names are used. The CDR3 goes on 1 residue after the read ends, and that part is filled in from the germline J gene. This rearrangement joins TRBV26 to TRBJ1-1; 7 bases map to TRBD1. Germline V gene data show CDR1 as KGHPV and CDR2 as FQNQEV (reference sequence). CDR3 size: 14 residues. V lost 0 bases, J lost 3 bases, and 1 base stayed unmatched. The CDR3 protein is CASSLSGQYTEVFF. CDR3 DNA (partial): TGTGCCAGCAGTCTGTCGGGACAGTACACAGAAGTCTTC.

Note on this clone: Gene names and germline refer to mouse. The CDR3 end lies 1 residue beyond the end of the read and is filled in from the germline J gene. The rearrangement uses TRBV26 and TRBJ1-4; 7 bases fit TRBD1. J was trimmed by 6 bases and V by 3 bases; bases with no gene match: 1. CDR3 size: 13 residues. Germline values: CDR1 KGHPV, CDR2 FQNQEV (reference sequence). Partial CDR3 DNA: TGTGCCAGCAGTCTTGACAGGGACGAAAGATTATTT. This codes for CASSLDRDERLF. The full CDR3 sequence reads CASSLDRDERLFF.

In regard to this clone: Gene names are the mouse ones. The CDR3 end is not reached by the read, which stops 1 residue before it; the germline J gene fills it in. The same CDR3 also results from other DNA sequences found in this sample. This chain joins TRBV26 and TRBJ1-3, with D maybe TRBD1 (5 bases). Trimming removed 4 bases at V and 0 bases at J, with 7 bases between. Germline values: CDR1 KGHPV, CDR2 FQNQEV (reference sequence). The CDR3 runs 14 residues. The covered CDR3 bases are TGTGCCAGCAGTCCGGGACTTTCTGGAAATACGCTCTAT. Protein product: CASSPGLSGNTLY. The whole CDR3 protein is CASSPGLSGNTLYF.

This clone was observed a single time. Each gene name is a mouse one. The CDR3 here is CASSLTGGYNSPLYF. The sequenced part of the CDR3 DNA is TGTGCCAGCAGTCTGACAGGGGGCTATAATTCGCCCCTCTAC. The V gene is TRBV26, the J gene TRBJ1-6; 8 bases fit TRBD1. The read is 1 residue too short to cover the CDR3 end, so that end is filled in from the germline J gene. TRBJ1-6 is an ORF, with its function uncertain. J lost 3 bases, V lost 2 bases, and 0 bases had no gene match. The CDR3 runs to 15 residues. Germline assignment: CDR1 KGHPV and CDR2 FQNQEV (reference sequence).